This T cell receptor beta chain was obtained from a study of vaccination and CD4 T cells after COVID-19. Study background: Post-vaccine specimens were obtained a median 72 days after dose two (range 14 to 241). Stimulation used overlapping spike peptides from SARS-CoV-2, HCoV-NL63, HCoV-OC43 and HCoV-229E.

Treatment here: 10-day PBMC culture with coronavirus spike peptide pools or control peptides (ViraFEST assay). The CDR3 runs to 13 residues. CDR1 SGHDN and CDR2 FVKESK come from the germline V gene. V dropped 2 bases and J dropped 1 base, with 5 bases sitting between them. CD4+ T cells that had been cultured provided DNA sequenced with the Oncomine TCR Beta short-read assay. TCRdb redid the calling of the PCR reads with MiXCR, one entry per CDR3 protein. The top ten hold around 7.9% of the sample, which has 20,000 or so distinct CDR3 sequences, 20% to 25% seen once. Study observations and caveats: It was observed that, in convalescent patients, a median about 90% of reactive clones arose only post-vaccination.

A remark on this clonotype: Antigen unknown.

Specimen: cultured CD4+ T cells from blood. The clonotype comes from a human donor with COVID-19. This chain joins TRBV14 and TRBJ1-1; D is unresolved. The CDR3 loop is CASSQHTNTEAFF. The CDR3 coding sequence is TGTGCCAGCAGCCAACATACGAACACTGAAGCTTTCTTT.